Each of the 18 T cell receptor beta chains below was sequenced from the same sample in a study of T-cell memory formation after mild COVID-19. TCRdb reprocessed the 5' RACE reads with MiXCR, giving one entry per CDR3 protein. The sample holds roughly 450,000 distinct CDR3 sequences, more than 15% seen once. Sequences were obtained from PBMCs or a T cell subset sorted from them (not recorded which). The receptor source for this set is a man aged 18-30 years who had mild COVID-19 (a few samples of this study predate the infection). Cell type and time point are not known.

This clonotype was seen ten or more times. The chain employs TRBV3-1 and TRBJ2-7; D is unresolved. V lost 4 bases and J 5 bases, leaving 15 bases between the germline ends. Germline V gene lookup returns CDR1 LGHDT and CDR2 YNNKEL (reference sequence). This CDR3 region has 14 residues. The CDR3 here is CASSPQVSSHEQYV. The CDR3 coding sequence is TGTGCCAGCAGCCCTCAGGTTAGCTCTCACGAGCAGTACGTC.

The gene calls are TRBV11-2 and TRBJ2-2, with 7 bases fitting TRBD1. V was pared by 7 bases and J by 2 bases, with 7 bases of the junction left unmatched. From germline, CDR1 is SGHAT and CDR2 FQNNGV. The CDR3 spans 15 residues. CDR3 loop: CASTLQGTNTGELFF. The CDR3 DNA reads as TGTGCCAGCACCCTACAGGGGACAAACACCGGGGAGCTGTTTTTT. The whole variable domain, remainder taken from reference TRBV11-2 and TRBJ2-2, is EAGVAQSPRYKIIEKRQSVAFWCNPISGHATLYWYQQILGQGPKLLIQFQNNGVVDDSQLPKDRFSAERLKGVDSTLKIQPAKLEDSAVYLCASTLQGTNTGELFFGEGSRLTVL.

This clonotype was found once. The chain is built from TRBV10-3 and TRBJ1-1; D might be TRBD1 (6 bases). Trimming left V 2 bases short and J 4 bases short, with 11 bases between. In germline, CDR1 is ENHRY, CDR2 SYGVKD. The CDR3 runs to 14 residues. Here the CDR3 DNA reads TGTGCCATCAGTGAGAGGGGGGGGAGCACTGAAGCTTTCTTT. As protein: CAISERGGSTEAFF.

The sample holds a few counts of this clonotype. V and J are TRBV5-1 and TRBJ1-1; D is ambiguous. V lost 6 bases, J lost 0 bases, and 15 bases lay in between. Germline V gene lookup returns CDR1 SGHRS and CDR2 YFSETQ. The CDR3 is 15 amino acids. CDR3 sequence reads: CASTGVAGMNTEAFF. CDR3 DNA: TGCGCCAGCACCGGGGTAGCCGGGATGAACACTGAAGCTTTCTTT.

The chain combines TRBV4-1 with TRBJ1-1; D is uncertain. CDR1 is MGHRA, CDR2 YSYEKL, per germline. V was pared by 1 base and J by 0 bases, with 21 bases between. The CDR3 length is 19 residues. CDR3 bases: TGCGCCAGCAGCCAAGTTTTTTCTGAACGGCGTGGACTGAACACTGAAGCTTTCTTT. Translated, it gives CASSQVFSERRGLNTEAFF.

This sequence joins TRBV12-3 or TRBV12-4 and TRBJ1-1; a weak D match, TRBD1 (6 bases). Trimming left V 6 bases short and J 1 base short, with 12 bases between. The CDR3 is 14 amino acids. CDR3 coding DNA: TGTGCCAGCAGCACAGGGTTACCGAACACTGAAGCTTTCTTT. This codes for CASSTGLPNTEAFF.

This clonotype turned up a few times. The chain has TRBV30 and TRBJ1-2, with unresolved D. V was shortened by 4 bases and J by 6 bases, with 9 bases between the two germline ends. Germline loops: CDR1 GTSNPN, CDR2 SVGIG (reference sequence). The CDR3 contains 11 residues. CDR3 amino acids: CAWILENGYTF. The CDR3 bases are TGTGCCTGGATATTGGAAAATGGCTACACCTTC. The full variable domain, its missing parts supplied by reference TRBV30 and TRBJ1-2, is SQTIHQWPATLVQPVGSPLSLECTVEGTSNPNLYWYRQAAGRGLQLLFYSVGIGQISSEVPQNLSASRPQDRQFILSSKKLLLSDSGFYLCAWILENGYTFGSGTRLTVV.

This clonotype was picked up a small number of times. The rearrangement uses TRBV3-1 and TRBJ2-7, with 9 bases that match TRBD2. Germline CDR1 LGHDT, CDR2 YNNKEL (reference sequence). Trimming took 4 bases from V and 2 from J; bases not matched to a gene: 3. This CDR3 has 14 residues. Here the CDR3 reads CASSPRGGPYEQYF. Written as DNA, the CDR3 is TGTGCCAGCAGCCCGCGGGGGGGGCCCTACGAGCAGTACTTC.

This clonotype turned up a few times. The chain carries TRBV7-9 and TRBJ1-1; no clear D gene. Germline CDR1 is SEHNR and CDR2 is FQNEAQ (reference sequence). The CDR3 consists of 15 residues. V was shortened by 1 base and J by 3 bases, with 12 bases between the two germline ends. CDR3 amino acids: CASSLVGNGDTEAFF. In DNA, the CDR3 is TGTGCCAGCAGCTTAGTGGGGAATGGAGACACTGAAGCTTTCTTT.

The chain links TRBV7-2 to TRBJ2-7; 7 bases map to TRBD1. V lost 8 bases to trimming and J lost 5 bases; unmatched junction nucleotides: 12. Germline assignment: CDR1 SGHTA and CDR2 FQGNSA. The CDR3 loop spans 14 amino acids. The CDR3 loop reads CASPLMGQFDEQYF. The DNA for the CDR3 is TGTGCCAGCCCCTTAATGGGACAGTTCGACGAGCAGTACTTC.

This clonotype was observed a handful of times. The chain couples TRBV5-6 to TRBJ2-3; no clear D. The CDR3 runs 13 residues. The germline gives CDR1 SGHDT, CDR2 YYEEEE. V shed 7 bases and J shed 2 bases, with 11 bases lying between them. The CDR3 protein is CASLGLNTDTQYF. The CDR3 region has the DNA TGTGCCAGCCTTGGCTTAAACACAGATACGCAGTATTTT.

This clonotype showed up just a few times. The V gene is TRBV4-1, the J gene TRBJ2-1, with a tentative D call TRBD2 (6 bases). Germline CDR1 is MGHRA and CDR2 is YSYEKL. Trimming took 0 bases from V and 9 from J, leaving 12 bases between them. The CDR3 spans 14 residues. The CDR3 loop reads CASSQDGEESEQFF. The CDR3 DNA reads as TGCGCCAGCAGCCAAGATGGGGAGGAAAGTGAGCAGTTCTTC.

This clonotype was seen more than once but under ten times. The CDR3: CASSGTRASYRFNSPLHF. CDR3 coding DNA: TGTGCCAGCAGTGGGACCCGGGCCTCTTATCGCTTTAATTCACCCCTCCACTTT. The chain has TRBV27 and TRBJ1-6, with a tentative D call TRBD1 (5 bases). CDR1 MNHEY and CDR2 SMNVEV come from the germline V gene (reference sequence). This CDR3 has 18 residues. V was pared by 5 bases and J by 6 bases, with 23 bases between.

The chain carries TRBV6-2 or TRBV6-3 and TRBJ2-4, with D possibly TRBD1 on 6 matching bases. Germline V lookup: CDR1 MNHEY, CDR2 SVGEGT. Trimming removed 5 bases at V and 6 bases at J, with 11 bases between. The CDR3 is 13 residues long. In nucleotides, the CDR3 is TGTGCCAGCAGTACAGGGCCTGGAAACATTCAGTACTTC. Translation: CASSTGPGNIQYF.

In DNA form, the CDR3 reads TGTGCCATCAGTGAGCCGGGACTAGCTAAAGATACGCAGTATTTT. This encodes CAISEPGLAKDTQYF. This chain connects TRBV10-3 to TRBJ2-3; 9 nucleotides agree with TRBD2. Unmatched junction bases numbered 5, after V lost 2 bases and J lost 5 bases. The CDR3 length is 15 residues. CDR1 is ENHRY and CDR2 is SYGVKD in the germline V gene.

The CDR3 DNA reads as TGTGCCAGCAGCCCTCGGACACGGACTGAAGCTTTCTTT. It encodes CASSPRTRTEAFF. The rearrangement joins TRBV5-6 to TRBJ1-1; TRBD1 might be the D (5 bases). The CDR3 extends over 13 amino acids. Trimming pared 4 bases from V and 5 bases from J, leaving 12 bases between. Germline CDR1 reads SGHDT; CDR2 reads YYEEEE.

The table lists this clonotype with a few counts. This chain links TRBV5-6 with TRBJ2-7; 9 bases are a match to TRBD1. V was pared by 4 bases and J by 4 bases, with 6 bases of the junction left unmatched. The CDR3 has 14 residues. Per the germline V gene, CDR1 is SGHDT and CDR2 is YYEEEE. The CDR3 region has the DNA TGTGCCAGCAGCAAACCGGGACAGGGTTACGAGCAGTACGTC. It yields the protein CASSKPGQGYEQYV.

This clonotype was seen only a few times. The rearrangement links TRBV27 to TRBJ1-2, with no clear D. Trimming left V 5 bases short and J 3 bases short, with 13 bases between. CDR1 and CDR2 (germline): MNHEY, SMNVEV (reference sequence). This CDR3 region has 14 residues. CDR3 nucleotides: TGTGCCAGCAGTCCGACTGGCAGCCACTATGGCTACACCTTC. Translation gives CASSPTGSHYGYTF.